Included here is one TCR beta chain sequence, with context. Its antigen is currently unknown. The data derive from a study of PD-1 blockade in classical Hodgkin lymphoma. General study results and limits: Significant TCR diversity gains by C4D1 occurred in CD4+ but not CD8+ cells. Diversity similar to that of newly diagnosed patients was seen at baseline in complete responders. Relapsed/refractory patients reportedly had lower baseline diversity than newly diagnosed patients.

Only in-frame clones appear in the TCRdb table, and some are missing; sequencing was by immunoSEQ multiplex PCR. The sample contains about 92,000 clones, 83% of which appear only once. The time point was: cycle 4 day 1 (C4D1), after five to seven weeks of nivolumab. All patients experienced relapse after autologous stem cell transplantation, and brentuximab vedotin exposure was variable. The germline V and J ends were trimmed by 5 bases and 0 bases, with 7 bases remaining between them. Per germline, CDR1 MNHEY and CDR2 SMNVEV (reference sequence). The CDR3 is made up of 13 amino acids. V gene TRBV27 combines with J gene TRBJ1-1; no reliable D call. This sequence was found in a human donor with classical Hodgkin lymphoma. Here the sequenced sample was peripheral blood mononuclear cells (PBMCs), taken before the fourth cycle of nivolumab. The DNA for the CDR3 is TGTGCCAGCAGTCGAAGCATGAACACTGAAGCTTTCTTT. Translating it yields CASSRSMNTEAFF.